This passage covers 4 T cell receptor beta chains from one sample sequenced in a study of siplizumab effects on memory and regulatory T cells. Sequencing used immunoSEQ multiplex PCR; TCRdb keeps in-frame clones, though not all of them. The table lists 90,000 to 140,000 clones, just over 90% of them singletons. Sequences were obtained from CD4+ T cells sorted from blood. Receptors originate from a human donor in good health.

This chain joins TRBV6-1 and TRBJ1-2; perhaps TRBD1 as D (6 bases). There are 16 residues in the CDR3. The V gene lost 4 bases and the J gene lost 7 bases, with 22 bases spanning the gap. The germline V gene encodes CDR1 MNHNS and CDR2 SASEGT. Here the CDR3 DNA reads TGTGCCAGCAGTGGACCGCAGGGACATTGGGAGTCTGGCTACACCTTC. Residues: CASSGPQGHWESGYTF.

The chain links TRBV2 to TRBJ2-2; the D is unclear. Germline-derived CDR1 and CDR2 are SNHLY and FYNNEI. This CDR3 has 14 amino acids. V was trimmed by 7 bases and J by 0 bases, leaving 9 bases between them. The CDR3 spells CASKTAPNTGELFF. DNA for the CDR3: TGTGCCAGCAAAACGGCACCGAACACCGGGGAGCTGTTTTTT.

The V call is TRBV5-1, the J call TRBJ2-1, with TRBD2 matching over 12 bases. CDR1 is SGHRS and CDR2 is YFSETQ in the germline V gene. The CDR3 sequence is 16 residues long. With V trimmed by 3 bases and J by 5 bases, 6 bases remained unmatched. The CDR3 loop is CASSWLTSGGNNEQFF. DNA of the CDR3: TGCGCCAGCAGCTGGTTGACTAGCGGGGGCAACAATGAGCAGTTCTTC.

The sample holds a few counts of this clone. The chain couples TRBV6-5 to TRBJ1-1; D uncertain. The CDR3 has 13 amino acids. Trimming removed 5 bases from V and 1 base from J, with 8 bases in between. Germline V gene sequence: CDR1 MNHEY, CDR2 SVGAGI. The CDR3 spells CASSADGNTEAFF. CDR3 nucleotide sequence: TGTGCCAGCAGTGCCGACGGGAACACTGAAGCTTTCTTT.